The 9 T cell receptor beta chains presented below share a single source sample, sequenced in a study of T cell clonotyping in hematopoietic cell transplantation. Only in-frame clones appear in the TCRdb table, and some are missing; sequencing was by immunoSEQ multiplex PCR. Of 70,000 or so clones listed, just under 95% are singletons. The source material was peripheral blood mononuclear cells. The receptors come from a man aged 50-59 years in good health. Some clones in this sample may be carry-over from other donors' samples.

This rearrangement joins TRBV6-1 to TRBJ1-6, with D possibly being TRBD1 (5 bases). CDR1 is MNHNS, CDR2 SASEGT, per germline. Trimming cost V 4 bases and J 4 bases, with 20 bases left between them. CDR3 length equals 18 residues. The CDR3 DNA is TGTGCCAGCAGTGCACTACCCGGAGGGCCAGGGTATAATTCACCCCTCCACTTT. Its protein is CASSALPGGPGYNSPLHF.

This clone occurred once. This chain connects TRBV21-1 to TRBJ1-6. TRBV21-1 is designated a pseudogene. CDR3 length equals 13 residues. The CDR3 region is CASSKEVNSPLHF. The DNA for the CDR3 is TGTGCCAGCAGCAAAGAGGTTAATTCACCCCTCCACTTT.

The chain combines TRBV5-6 with TRBJ2-2, with D maybe TRBD2 (5 bases). The CDR3 runs to 14 residues. The germline V gene has CDR1 SGHDT and CDR2 YYEEEE. Trimming stripped 3 bases from V and 6 bases from J, with 12 bases between. The CDR3 DNA is TGTGCCAGCAGCTCCGACTATTTCTCCGGGGAGCTGTTTTTT. Translating gives CASSSDYFSGELFF.

V gene TRBV6-5 combines with J gene TRBJ2-7; tentative D call: TRBD1 (5 bases). CDR1 MNHEY and CDR2 SVGAGI come from the germline V gene. This CDR3 comprises 14 residues. V was shortened by 9 bases and J by 0 bases, with 15 bases between the two germline ends. For the CDR3, the DNA is TGTGCCAGTCGGATGACAGCCCGCTCCTACGAGCAGTACTTC. Its translation is CASRMTARSYEQYF.

The chain is built from TRBV6-5 and TRBJ1-2, with TRBD1 identical over 10 bases. The CDR3 spans 13 residues. V lost 6 bases, J lost 4 bases, and 2 bases stayed unmatched. Germline lookup yields CDR1 MNHEY and CDR2 SVGAGI. The CDR3: CASSRTGGYGYTF. The DNA of the CDR3 is TGTGCCAGCAGCCGGACAGGGGGCTATGGCTACACCTTC.

This chain joins TRBV9 and TRBJ2-1; 7 bases are shared with TRBD2. After removal of 3 bases from V and 10 bases from J, the junction contained 4 bases not matched to a gene. The germline V gene has CDR1 SGDLS and CDR2 YYNGEE. This CDR3 contains 12 residues. The CDR3 protein is CASSGGLREQFF. The CDR3 DNA sequence: TGTGCCAGCAGCGGGGGACTACGAGAGCAGTTCTTC.

The chain links TRBV19 to TRBJ2-2, with TRBD1 as a possible D gene (5 bases). With 7 bases removed from V and 4 bases from J, the gap between germline ends came to 10 bases. The CDR3 covers 13 residues. Germline V gene lookup returns CDR1 LNHDA and CDR2 SQIVND (reference sequence). CDR3 sequence reads: CASTSGLTGELFF. The CDR3 bases are TGTGCCAGTACCTCAGGGCTCACCGGGGAGCTGTTTTTT.

This chain links TRBV6-6 with TRBJ1-2; D is ambiguous. The CDR3 runs to 15 residues. The V gene lost 6 bases and the J gene lost 5 bases, with 19 bases spanning the gap. Germline CDR1 reads MNHNY; CDR2 reads SVGAGI (reference sequence). CDR3 nucleotide sequence: TGTGCCAGCAGAATCAAACGAGGGCCCGAATATGGCTACACCTTC. This gives the protein CASRIKRGPEYGYTF.

The sample holds one count of this clone. The chain has TRBV7-9 and TRBJ2-3; 7 bases are shared with TRBD2. The CDR3 contains 18 residues. Germline V gene lookup returns CDR1 SEHNR and CDR2 FQNEAQ (reference sequence). J lost 0 bases, V lost 1 base, and 10 bases had no gene match. CDR3 region: CASSLDRGEYSSTDTQYF. The CDR3 DNA sequence: TGTGCCAGCAGCTTAGACCGGGGGGAATACTCTAGCACAGATACGCAGTATTTT.